This passage covers 10 T cell receptor beta chains from one sample sequenced in a study of blood T cell repertoires in COVID-19. The assay was immunoSEQ multiplex PCR, and TCRdb's table has in-frame clones only and misses some. The data hold 250,000 to 350,000 clones, with roughly 80% observed a single time. The source material was peripheral blood. These receptors were taken from a woman aged 45-59 years with active or convalescent COVID-19.

In DNA, the CDR3 is TGCAGCGCAACCCCTGGACTCAGCTCTGGAAACACCATATATTTT. Protein: CSATPGLSSGNTIYF. The chain combines TRBV29-1 with TRBJ1-3; no firm D call. The CDR3 extends over 15 amino acids. Deletions cut 7 bases from V and 0 bases from J, with 16 bases between. Germline V gene lookup returns CDR1 SQVTM and CDR2 ANQGSEA.

This clone was seen more than once but under ten times. The chain uses TRBV18 and TRBJ1-3, with D possibly TRBD1 on 6 matching bases. The V end was cut by 2 bases, the J end by 4 bases, with 15 bases between. In germline, CDR1 is KGHSH, CDR2 LQKENI. There are 16 residues in the CDR3. CDR3 nucleotide sequence: TGTGCCAGCTCACCATTGGGGGCGCGTTCCGGAAACACCATATATTTT. It is translated as CASSPLGARSGNTIYF. Based on the CDR3 plus reference TRBV18 and TRBJ1-3, the full variable domain is NAGVMQNPRHLVRRRGQEARLRCSPMKGHSHVYWYRQLPEEGLKFMVYLQKENIIDESGMPKERFSAEFPKEGPSILRIQQVVRGDSAAYFCASSPLGARSGNTIYFGEGSWLTVV.

The chain combines TRBV19 with TRBJ2-5, with D tentatively TRBD1 (5 bases). The CDR3 is 12 amino acids. Germline loops: CDR1 LNHDA, CDR2 SQIVND (reference sequence). Trimming left V 4 bases short and J 6 bases short, with 9 bases between. CDR3 coding DNA: TGTGCCAGTAGTAGTAGGGGCAAGACCCAGTACTTC. Its translation is CASSSRGKTQYF.

This rearrangement joins TRBV5-4 to TRBJ2-1; 12 nucleotides align to TRBD2. The length of the CDR3 is 15 residues. The V and J ends lost 5 bases and 4 bases, in that order; junction bases with no gene match: 4. The V gene's germline CDR1 is SGHNT and CDR2 YYREEE (reference sequence). CDR3 residues: CASSSGLAGYNEQFF. Here the CDR3 DNA reads TGTGCCAGCAGTTCGGGACTAGCGGGTTACAATGAGCAGTTCTTC. Filled out from reference TRBV5-4 and TRBJ2-1, the complete variable domain reads ETGVTQSPTHLIKTRGQQVTLRCSSQSGHNTVSWYQQALGQGPQFIFQYYREEENGRGNFPPRFSGLQFPNYSSELNVNALELDDSALYLCASSSGLAGYNEQFFGPGTRLTVL.

This sequence joins TRBV11-2 and TRBJ2-1; 10 bases are a match to TRBD2. The V segment lost 2 bases and the J segment 3 bases; nucleotides outside the gene matches: 7. CDR3 length equals 17 residues. Germline assignment: CDR1 SGHAT and CDR2 FQNNGV. The CDR3 reads CASSLLSSSGSYNEQFF. CDR3 bases: TGTGCCAGCAGCTTACTCTCGTCTAGCGGGAGCTACAATGAGCAGTTCTTC.

V gene TRBV11-2 combines with J gene TRBJ2-7, with D possibly being TRBD1 (6 bases). Germline CDR1 and CDR2: SGHAT and FQNNGV. CDR3 length equals 16 residues. The ends were cut back, 4 bases at V and 2 bases at J, with 18 bases in the middle. In nucleotides, the CDR3 is TGTGCCAGCAGCTCCGAGCGTCACGCAGGGGCCTACGAGCAGTACTTC. It yields the protein CASSSERHAGAYEQYF. Complete variable domain (other parts from reference TRBV11-2 and TRBJ2-7): EAGVAQSPRYKIIEKRQSVAFWCNPISGHATLYWYQQILGQGPKLLIQFQNNGVVDDSQLPKDRFSAERLKGVDSTLKIQPAKLEDSAVYLCASSSERHAGAYEQYFGPGTRLTVT.

For the CDR3, the DNA is TGCGCCAGCAGTGAGTCCAACGGGAACACCATATATTTT. Its protein is CASSESNGNTIYF. The V call is TRBV10-1, the J call TRBJ1-3; D is unresolved. V was trimmed by 0 bases and J by 7 bases, leaving 7 bases between them. This CDR3 spans 13 amino acids. The germline CDR1 and CDR2 sequences are WNHNN and SYGVQD (reference sequence).

As concerns this clone: At one of its ends the junction is not consistent with the germline gene, which may arise from a read error. The CDR3 DNA reads as TGTGCCAGCAGCGTAACAGGGGCCGGGGAGCTGTTTTTT. Its protein product is CASSVTGAGELFF. The chain combines TRBV7-3 with TRBJ2-2; 7 bases are a match to TRBD1. CDR1 is SGHTA, CDR2 FQGTGA, per germline. There are 13 residues in the CDR3.

This clone was observed once. The chain uses TRBV28 and TRBJ1-1; 8 bases agree with TRBD1. V trimming: 8 bases; J trimming: 4 bases; junction bases outside the gene matches: 3. Germline V gene sequence: CDR1 MDHEN, CDR2 SYDVKM. The CDR3 covers 12 residues. CDR3 sequence: CASVTGGTEAFF. CDR3 nucleotides: TGTGCCAGCGTTACAGGGGGCACTGAAGCTTTCTTT. The full variable domain, rest sourced from reference TRBV28 and TRBJ1-1, is DVKVTQSSRYLVKRTGEKVFLECVQDMDHENMFWYRQDPGLGLRLIYFSYDVKMKEKGDIPEGYSVSREKKERFSLILESASTNQTSMYLCASVTGGTEAFFGQGTRLTVV.

This chain joins TRBV30 and TRBJ1-6, with TRBD1 as a possible D gene (5 bases). In germline, CDR1 is GTSNPN, CDR2 SVGIG (reference sequence). Trimming took 6 bases from V and 6 from J, leaving 18 bases between them. This CDR3 comprises 15 residues. In DNA, the CDR3 is TGTGCCTGCACACGTGGGGCGGGAGTTAATTCACCCCTCCACTTT. Residues: CACTRGAGVNSPLHF.